This TCR beta chain was sequenced during a study of Ad26.COV2.S vaccination and SARS-CoV-2 variants. Whole-study context: Doses of Ad26.COV2.S were injected into muscle once or twice, 56 days apart.

This clone was picked up one time. The assay was immunoSEQ multiplex PCR, and TCRdb's table has in-frame clones only and misses some. The data contain about 350,000 clones, more than 85% of them singletons. Treatment meaning: 15 to 20 received Ad26.COV2.S at low or high dose, single or two shots; roughly five received placebo; per-sample allocation not given. Samples analyzed were those drawn on day 63 after the first vaccine or placebo injection. Vaccination employed an Ad26 vector expressing the Wuhan-strain SARS-CoV-2 spike. The CDR3 is 15 residues long. CDR1 and CDR2 (germline): SQVTM, ANQGSEA. V lost 4 bases and J lost 4; bases outside the gene matches: 8.

The sample in question was peripheral blood, obtained in a trial of Ad26.COV2.S vaccine versus placebo. The V gene is TRBV29-1, the J gene TRBJ2-3; TRBD1 aligns across 10 bases. The sequence came from a person aged 18-65 years who received the Ad26.COV2.S COVID-19 vaccine or a placebo. The CDR3 DNA reads as TGCAGCGTTGGTCCGGGACAGGGGATTTCAGATACGCAGTATTTT. Amino acids: CSVGPGQGISDTQYF.